A selection of T cell receptor beta chains follows, all from one sample in a study of T cells in Graves' hyperthyroidism and ophthalmopathy. Each CDR3 protein is one row after TCRdb ran MiXCR on the multiplex PCR reads. The table lists about 560,000 distinct CDR3 sequences, approximately 15% of them singletons. The sequencing sample was made of blood. The receptors stem from a woman in her late teens or twenties with Graves' hyperthyroidism. The CDR3 runs from the conserved cysteine through the conserved F or W. Fields, in order: V gene, D gene, J gene, clone size, CDR3 DNA, CDR3 protein. D genes are given only for firm matches. Where a row states a size, it is once, few, many or the class of an expanded clone; other rows omit it.

v_call: TRBV10-3; d_call: NA; j_call: TRBJ2-2; clone_size: NA; cdr3_nt: TGTGCCATCAGTGCGAAGCTTAACACCGGGGAGCTGTTTTTT; cdr3_aa: CAISAKLNTGELFF
v_call: TRBV30; d_call: TRBD1; j_call: TRBJ1-2; clone_size: NA; cdr3_nt: TGTGCCTGGCGAGGTACAGGGGGAGGCTACACCTTC; cdr3_aa: CAWRGTGGGYTF
v_call: TRBV5-5; d_call: NA; j_call: TRBJ2-5; clone_size: NA; cdr3_nt: TGTGCCAGCAGCTTGGCGGACAGACAAGAGACCCAGTACTTC; cdr3_aa: CASSLADRQETQYF
v_call: TRBV3-1; d_call: TRBD2; j_call: TRBJ2-1; clone_size: NA; cdr3_nt: TGTGCCAGCAGCACCGGACTAGCGGGGGATGATGAGCAGTTCTTC; cdr3_aa: CASSTGLAGDDEQFF
v_call: TRBV11-2; d_call: NA; j_call: TRBJ2-7; clone_size: NA; cdr3_nt: TGTGCCAGCAGCTTAGGATTGAATCCGGCTCGGCCCTACGAGCAGTACTTC; cdr3_aa: CASSLGLNPARPYEQYF
v_call: TRBV24-1; d_call: NA; j_call: TRBJ2-3; clone_size: few; cdr3_nt: TGTGCCACCAGTGATACCGGTGCCACAGATACGCAGTATTTT; cdr3_aa: CATSDTGATDTQYF
v_call: TRBV6-1; d_call: NA; j_call: TRBJ2-2; clone_size: NA; cdr3_nt: TGTGCCAGCAGTGAGCTAGGGGGCACCGGGGAGCTGTTTTTT; cdr3_aa: CASSELGGTGELFF
v_call: TRBV18; d_call: TRBD1; j_call: TRBJ2-3; clone_size: few; cdr3_nt: TGTGCCAGCTCACCACTTGGGACAGGAAATCCGCAGGGGACGCAGTATTTT; cdr3_aa: CASSPLGTGNPQGTQYF
v_call: TRBV5-1; d_call: TRBD2; j_call: TRBJ2-7; clone_size: many; cdr3_nt: TGCGCCAGCAGCGTCCGACTAGCGGGAAGCTACGAGCAGTACTTC; cdr3_aa: CASSVRLAGSYEQYF
v_call: TRBV7-2; d_call: NA; j_call: TRBJ2-7; clone_size: many; cdr3_nt: TGTGCCAGCAGCAACTTAGCGAAGAGCTCCTACGAGCAGTACTTC; cdr3_aa: CASSNLAKSSYEQYF
v_call: TRBV2; d_call: NA; j_call: TRBJ1-4; clone_size: few; cdr3_nt: TGTGCCAGCAGCGCCGCGCAGGGTTTAATTAGTGAAAAACTGTTTTTT; cdr3_aa: CASSAAQGLISEKLFF
v_call: TRBV27; d_call: NA; j_call: TRBJ2-5; clone_size: NA; cdr3_nt: TGTGCCAGCAGTCCTGGACTATCAGAGACCCAGTACTTC; cdr3_aa: CASSPGLSETQYF
v_call: TRBV12-3/TRBV12-4; d_call: NA; j_call: TRBJ2-3; clone_size: many; cdr3_nt: TGTGCCAGCAGTTTGAACAGGCCCCGCACAGATACGCAGTATTTT; cdr3_aa: CASSLNRPRTDTQYF
v_call: TRBV7-6; d_call: NA; j_call: TRBJ2-7; clone_size: many; cdr3_nt: TGTGCCAGCAGCTTATTTGTGACAGGTGATACCGAGCAGTACTTC; cdr3_aa: CASSLFVTGDTEQYF
v_call: TRBV20-1; d_call: TRBD2; j_call: TRBJ2-1; clone_size: few; cdr3_nt: TGCAGTACTAGCGGGGGGAATGAGCAGTTCTTC; cdr3_aa: CSTSGGNEQFF
v_call: TRBV5-1; d_call: NA; j_call: TRBJ2-3; clone_size: many; cdr3_nt: TGCGCCAGCAGCGGGATTCAGGGAGATACGCAGTATTTT; cdr3_aa: CASSGIQGDTQYF
v_call: TRBV6-5; d_call: NA; j_call: TRBJ1-6; clone_size: few; cdr3_nt: TGTGCCAGCAGTTACAGCGGGAGCTCCTATAATTCACCCCTCCACTTT; cdr3_aa: CASSYSGSSYNSPLHF
v_call: TRBV10-3; d_call: NA; j_call: TRBJ1-1; clone_size: few; cdr3_nt: TGTGCCATCAGAGATCCATGGGACGGAACTGAAGCTTTCTTT; cdr3_aa: CAIRDPWDGTEAFF
v_call: TRBV27; d_call: TRBD2; j_call: TRBJ2-7; clone_size: many; cdr3_nt: TGTGCCAGCAGACTGCTTAGCGGGGTCTCCTACGAGCAGTACTTC; cdr3_aa: CASRLLSGVSYEQYF
v_call: TRBV28; d_call: NA; j_call: TRBJ2-2; clone_size: few; cdr3_nt: TGTGCCAGCAGTTTATGGGTTGCCGGACAGATCTACACCGGGGAGCTGTTTTTT; cdr3_aa: CASSLWVAGQIYTGELFF
v_call: TRBV9; d_call: NA; j_call: TRBJ1-1; clone_size: few; cdr3_nt: TGTGCCAGCAGCTTCGGACCGCAGAACACTGAAGCTTTCTTT; cdr3_aa: CASSFGPQNTEAFF
v_call: TRBV5-6; d_call: TRBD2; j_call: TRBJ2-3; clone_size: many; cdr3_nt: TGTGCCAGCAGCTTATTGGGACTAGCGGGAGGAGGAACAGATACGCAGTATTTT; cdr3_aa: CASSLLGLAGGGTDTQYF
v_call: TRBV12-3/TRBV12-4; d_call: NA; j_call: TRBJ2-1; clone_size: many; cdr3_nt: TGTGCCAGCAGTTTAACGGCGAATGAGCAGTTCTTC; cdr3_aa: CASSLTANEQFF
v_call: TRBV5-8; d_call: TRBD2; j_call: TRBJ2-7; clone_size: NA; cdr3_nt: TGTGTCAGCAGCTTTTGGCCTAGCGGGGGCGGTGGATACGAGCAGTACTTC; cdr3_aa: CVSSFWPSGGGGYEQYF
v_call: TRBV29-1; d_call: NA; j_call: TRBJ2-1; clone_size: many; cdr3_nt: TGCAGCGAGGGGGATAACGGGTTAGGGGAGCAGTTCTTC; cdr3_aa: CSEGDNGLGEQFF
v_call: TRBV10-1; d_call: NA; j_call: TRBJ2-7; clone_size: NA; cdr3_nt: TGCGCCAGCAGTGGGCCCGACTACGAGCAGTACTTC; cdr3_aa: CASSGPDYEQYF
v_call: TRBV11-2; d_call: NA; j_call: TRBJ2-7; clone_size: many; cdr3_nt: TGTGCCAGCAGCTCCCGGACTATCTACGAGCAGTACTTC; cdr3_aa: CASSSRTIYEQYF
v_call: TRBV5-1; d_call: NA; j_call: TRBJ2-7; clone_size: NA; cdr3_nt: TGCGCCAGCAGCTTGGGAGACAGTGGAATGGAGCAGTACTTC; cdr3_aa: CASSLGDSGMEQYF
v_call: TRBV24-1; d_call: NA; j_call: TRBJ2-1; clone_size: many; cdr3_nt: TGTGCCACCAGTGATACTTGGAGGGAAAAGCACAATGAGCAGTTCTTC; cdr3_aa: CATSDTWREKHNEQFF
v_call: TRBV18; d_call: TRBD1; j_call: TRBJ2-5; clone_size: many; cdr3_nt: TGTGCCAGCTCACCACTACCCCAGGGGGCGAAAGAGACCCAGTACTTC; cdr3_aa: CASSPLPQGAKETQYF
v_call: TRBV3-1; d_call: TRBD1; j_call: TRBJ2-7; clone_size: many; cdr3_nt: TGTGCCAGCAGCCAAGGACAGGGGGCTAGCTACGAGCAGTACTTC; cdr3_aa: CASSQGQGASYEQYF
v_call: TRBV5-6; d_call: TRBD2; j_call: TRBJ2-1; clone_size: few; cdr3_nt: TGTGCCAGCAGCTTGAGATTCAAAATAGCGGGAGGGAACTACAATGAGCAGTTCTTC; cdr3_aa: CASSLRFKIAGGNYNEQFF
v_call: TRBV20-1; d_call: NA; j_call: TRBJ1-1; clone_size: many; cdr3_nt: TGCAGTGCCATACGGATCATGAACACTGAAGCTTTCTTT; cdr3_aa: CSAIRIMNTEAFF
v_call: TRBV5-4; d_call: TRBD2; j_call: TRBJ2-1; clone_size: NA; cdr3_nt: TGTGCCAGCAGCCGGAGTCTAGCGGGGGGATACAATGAGCAGTTCTTC; cdr3_aa: CASSRSLAGGYNEQFF
v_call: TRBV5-1; d_call: TRBD2; j_call: TRBJ2-3; clone_size: many; cdr3_nt: TGCGCCAGCAGCTTTCCCACGCGGGAGGTCTCAGATACGCAGTATTTT; cdr3_aa: CASSFPTREVSDTQYF
v_call: TRBV30; d_call: TRBD2; j_call: TRBJ2-2; clone_size: many; cdr3_nt: TGTGCCTGGAGTGTAAGAGGGAGGGACACCGGGGAGCTGTTTTTT; cdr3_aa: CAWSVRGRDTGELFF
v_call: TRBV6-6; d_call: NA; j_call: TRBJ1-5; clone_size: few; cdr3_nt: TGTGCCAGCAGTTACTCGAAATCAGCAAATCAGCCCCAGCATTTT; cdr3_aa: CASSYSKSANQPQHF
v_call: TRBV9; d_call: NA; j_call: TRBJ2-1; clone_size: NA; cdr3_nt: TGTGCCAGCAGCAATACACCGGGACTTCTGTGGGATGAGCAGTTCTTC; cdr3_aa: CASSNTPGLLWDEQFF
v_call: TRBV4-2; d_call: TRBD2; j_call: TRBJ2-5; clone_size: NA; cdr3_nt: TGTGCCAGCAGCCAAATAGCGGGGGGCGCAAATTTGGAGACCCAGTACTTC; cdr3_aa: CASSQIAGGANLETQYF
v_call: TRBV12-5; d_call: TRBD1; j_call: TRBJ2-2; clone_size: few; cdr3_nt: TGTGCTAGTGGTCGCTACGGGACAGGGGTCACCGGGGAGCTGTTTTTT; cdr3_aa: CASGRYGTGVTGELFF
v_call: TRBV28; d_call: NA; j_call: TRBJ1-6; clone_size: many; cdr3_nt: TGTGCCAGCAGCCGAGTGTCGGCTTCACCCCTCCACTTT; cdr3_aa: CASSRVSASPLHF
v_call: TRBV3-1; d_call: TRBD1; j_call: TRBJ2-5; clone_size: large; cdr3_nt: TGTGCCAGCAGCCCACAGGACAGGGGCTTTCAAGAGACCCAGTACTTC; cdr3_aa: CASSPQDRGFQETQYF
v_call: TRBV6-2/TRBV6-3; d_call: NA; j_call: TRBJ2-3; clone_size: many; cdr3_nt: TGTGCCAGCAGTTACGGCAGGGCTACAACAGATACGCAGTATTTT; cdr3_aa: CASSYGRATTDTQYF
v_call: TRBV10-2; d_call: NA; j_call: TRBJ1-4; clone_size: few; cdr3_nt: TGCGCCAGCAGTGATAACGGGAATAATGAAAAACTGTTTTTT; cdr3_aa: CASSDNGNNEKLFF
v_call: TRBV14; d_call: TRBD1; j_call: TRBJ2-2; clone_size: NA; cdr3_nt: TGTGCCAGCAGCCAAAGACAGGGGAGCACCGGGGAGCTGTTTTTT; cdr3_aa: CASSQRQGSTGELFF
v_call: TRBV11-2; d_call: NA; j_call: TRBJ2-7; clone_size: NA; cdr3_nt: TGTGCCAGCAGCTTATCCTTACCAGCGGGCTACGGGCAGTACTTC; cdr3_aa: CASSLSLPAGYGQYF
v_call: TRBV7-9; d_call: NA; j_call: TRBJ1-1; clone_size: many; cdr3_nt: TGTGCCAGCAGCGCCCCTTGGACAGTGGGTGTTTTCTTT; cdr3_aa: CASSAPWTVGVFF
v_call: TRBV30; d_call: NA; j_call: TRBJ2-4; clone_size: few; cdr3_nt: TGTGCCGCGGACCCCTTAGCCAAAAACATTCAGTACTTC; cdr3_aa: CAADPLAKNIQYF
v_call: TRBV19; d_call: TRBD1; j_call: TRBJ1-1; clone_size: many; cdr3_nt: TGTGCCAGTAGTCAGGCAGGGGGCGGCACTGAAGCTTTCTTT; cdr3_aa: CASSQAGGGTEAFF
v_call: TRBV20-1; d_call: TRBD1; j_call: TRBJ1-5; clone_size: few; cdr3_nt: TGCAGTGCTAGACGGACAGGAGGGTTTAACAATCAGCCCCAGCATTTT; cdr3_aa: CSARRTGGFNNQPQHF
v_call: TRBV20-1; d_call: NA; j_call: TRBJ2-1; clone_size: NA; cdr3_nt: TGCAGTGCTAGCCCACCAAGCTCCTACAATGAGCAGTTCTTC; cdr3_aa: CSASPPSSYNEQFF
v_call: TRBV7-2; d_call: TRBD1; j_call: TRBJ1-1; clone_size: few; cdr3_nt: TGTGCCAGCAGCTGGGGACAGGGCAGCACTGAAGCTTTCTTT; cdr3_aa: CASSWGQGSTEAFF
v_call: TRBV2; d_call: NA; j_call: TRBJ1-2; clone_size: few; cdr3_nt: TGTGCCAGCAGTGATACCGGGACTATCTATGGCTACACCTTC; cdr3_aa: CASSDTGTIYGYTF